This T cell receptor (beta chain) came from a study of T cells in Graves' hyperthyroidism and ophthalmopathy. Overall study context: Peripheral blood sampling occurred at initial diagnosis, before any treatment.

Germline V gene lookup returns CDR1 LNHDA and CDR2 SQIVND (reference sequence). Losses at the gene ends were 4 bases for V and 2 bases for J; bases not matched to a gene: 5. The CDR3 has 15 amino acids. The CDR3 regions of TCR beta were amplified from RNA transcripts. Primed by the HTBI set, a first-round RT-PCR was run on the TCR CDR3. Each CDR3 protein is one row after TCRdb ran MiXCR on the multiplex PCR reads. This table holds about 690,000 distinct CDR3 sequences, approximately 15% found once. Clinical symptoms, serum thyroxine, TRAb, thyroid ultrasound and orbital computed tomography established diagnosis. A roughly 10 ml volume of fresh peripheral blood provided the PBMCs. A few counts support this clonotype. Its specificity is unknown. Broader study findings: Ophthalmopathy onset followed model prediction by a median approximately 6.2 months.

Sequenced input: blood. The V and J genes are TRBV19 and TRBJ1-2; 9 bases are a match to TRBD1. The TCR sequence derives from a man aged 45-60 years with Graves' hyperthyroidism. The DNA of the CDR3 is TGTGCCAGTAGTACCTCCGGGACAGGGAACTATGGCTACACCTTC. It is translated as CASSTSGTGNYGYTF.